One T cell receptor (beta chain) is described in this entry. This record belongs to a study of shared clonotypes between healthy human individuals. The naive CD8 subset, CD45RO-negative cells positively selected for CCR7, excluded terminally differentiated effector memory CD45RA+ cells. Once extracted for a subset, genomic DNA was divided evenly among several immunoSEQ plates. Using immunoSEQ multiplex PCR, the repertoire was profiled, and TCRdb retains in-frame clones only, with some absent. Of hundreds of thousands of clones detected, roughly 96% appear once; the ten largest clones hold around 0.12%. The length of the CDR3 is 16 residues. The germline gives CDR1 SGHDN, CDR2 FVKESK. Trimming cost V 4 bases and J 1 base, with 16 bases left between them.

The rearrangement links TRBV14 to TRBJ2-5, with D unresolved. Sequencing used naive CD8+ T cells sorted from blood. The origin of this receptor is a woman aged 25-40 years in good health. The CDR3 coding sequence is TGTGCCAGCAGCCCCGACTTGCTATTCCCCCAAGAGACCCAGTACTTC. Its protein product is CASSPDLLFPQETQYF.